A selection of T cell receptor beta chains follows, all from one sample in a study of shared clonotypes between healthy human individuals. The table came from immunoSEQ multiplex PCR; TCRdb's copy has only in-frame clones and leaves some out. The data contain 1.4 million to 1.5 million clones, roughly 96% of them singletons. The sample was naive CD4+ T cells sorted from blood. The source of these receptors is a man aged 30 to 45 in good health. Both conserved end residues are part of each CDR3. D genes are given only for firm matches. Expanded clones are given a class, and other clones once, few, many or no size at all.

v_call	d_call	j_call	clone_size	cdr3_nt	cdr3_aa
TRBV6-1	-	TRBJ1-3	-	TGTGCCAGCAGAGAAGGCCTCTCTGGAAACACCATATATTTT	CASREGLSGNTIYF
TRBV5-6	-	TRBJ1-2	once	TGTGCCAGCAGCCCCCTGGGTGGGGGCAGCGGCTACACCTTC	CASSPLGGGSGYTF
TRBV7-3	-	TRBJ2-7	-	TGTGCCAGCAGCGCGACAGGGAGGTCCTACGAGCAGTACTTC	CASSATGRSYEQYF
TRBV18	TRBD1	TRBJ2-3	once	TGTGCCAGCTCACCTATCCAGGGGGCCCTGAGCACAGATACGCAGTATTTT	CASSPIQGALSTDTQYF
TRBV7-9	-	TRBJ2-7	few	TGTGCCAGCTTAGGGGACCAGAACACCTACGAGCAGTACTTC	CASLGDQNTYEQYF
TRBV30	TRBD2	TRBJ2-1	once	TGTGCCTGGGTCACTAGCGGGATCTACAATGAGCAGTTCTTC	CAWVTSGIYNEQFF
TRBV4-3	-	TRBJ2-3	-	TGCGCCAGCAGCCAAGACTCCTCAGGATTTACGCAGTATTTT	CASSQDSSGFTQYF
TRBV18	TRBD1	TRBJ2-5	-	TGTGCCAGCTCACTGACAGGGGCGGGGGAGACCCAGTACTTC	CASSLTGAGETQYF
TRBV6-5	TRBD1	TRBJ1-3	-	TGTGCCAGCAGTGTAACAGGGGGAACTGGAAACACCATATATTTT	CASSVTGGTGNTIYF
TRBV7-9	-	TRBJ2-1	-	TGTGCCAGCAGCCCACGGATGAGGGAGAGGTCCTACAATGAGCAGTTCTTC	CASSPRMRERSYNEQFF
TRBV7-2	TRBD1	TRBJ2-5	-	TGTGCCAGCAGCGCGGGACAGGGTCAAGAGACCCAGTACTTC	CASSAGQGQETQYF
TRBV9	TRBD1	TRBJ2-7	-	TGTGCCAGCAGCGTAGACAGGGGGCCCGTCTACGAGCAGTACTTC	CASSVDRGPVYEQYF
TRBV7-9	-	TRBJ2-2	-	TGTGCCAGCAGCGACCTAGGGGCTGGGAGATCCACCGGGGAGCTGTTTTTT	CASSDLGAGRSTGELFF
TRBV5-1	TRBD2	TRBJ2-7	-	TGCGCCAGCAGCATACTACTAGCGGGAGAGCACGAGCAGTACTTC	CASSILLAGEHEQYF
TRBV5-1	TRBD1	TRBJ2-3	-	TGCGCCAGCAGCCCGACAGGGCAAAACACAGATACGCAGTATTTT	CASSPTGQNTDTQYF
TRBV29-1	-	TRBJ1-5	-	TGCAGCGTAGGTGACGGAGTCTTGTCCCAGCATTTT	CSVGDGVLSQHF
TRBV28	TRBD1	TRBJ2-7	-	TGTGCCAGCAGTTTAGGGGGACAGGGATCCTACGAGCAGTACTTC	CASSLGGQGSYEQYF
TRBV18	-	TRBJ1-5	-	TGTGCCAGCTCACCACTCTCAGGGTCCCGGCCCCAGCATTTT	CASSPLSGSRPQHF
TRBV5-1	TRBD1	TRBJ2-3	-	TGCGCCAGCAGCTTACAGGGGGCCGGCACAGATACGCAGTATTTT	CASSLQGAGTDTQYF
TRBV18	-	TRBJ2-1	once	TGTGCCAGCTCAGGCTCCTTGGTGGGGGATGAGCAGTTCTTC	CASSGSLVGDEQFF
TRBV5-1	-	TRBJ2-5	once	TGCGCCAGCAGCTTGGTCCCAGGGGTACGAGAGACCCAGTACTTC	CASSLVPGVRETQYF
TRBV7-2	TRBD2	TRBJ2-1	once	TGTGCCAGCAGCTTCGCCGGGAGGGCCGCTAGTGAGCAGTTCTTC	CASSFAGRAASEQFF
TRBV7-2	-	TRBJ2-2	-	TGTGCCAGCAGCTTAGCTATCCTCACCGGGGAGCTGTTTTTT	CASSLAILTGELFF
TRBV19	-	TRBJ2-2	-	TGTGCCAGTAGTAATGCGGGTCCCCCCGGGGAGCTGTTTTTT	CASSNAGPPGELFF
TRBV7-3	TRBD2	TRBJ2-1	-	TGTGCCAGCAGCAAACTAGCGGGGGGAGGCACTTTTATTGAGCAGTTCTTC	CASSKLAGGGTFIEQFF
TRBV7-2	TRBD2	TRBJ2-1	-	TGTGCCAGCAGCCGACCCGGGGGGACCAAGAGGAGCTCCTACAATGAGCAGTTCTTC	CASSRPGGTKRSSYNEQFF
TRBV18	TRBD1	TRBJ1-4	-	TGTGCCAGCTCGTCGACAGGGTCTCATGAAAAACTGTTTTTT	CASSSTGSHEKLFF
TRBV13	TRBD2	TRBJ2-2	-	TGTGCCAGCAGCCGCGGGGTAGCGGGAGGGCCGGGCACCGGGGAGCTGTTTTTT	CASSRGVAGGPGTGELFF
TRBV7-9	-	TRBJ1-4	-	TGTGCCAGCAGCTCAGACGGGACTAGCGGGGAAAAACTGTTTTTT	CASSSDGTSGEKLFF
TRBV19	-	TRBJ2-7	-	TGTGCCAGTAGTTCTCGGCTAGCGGCAGGGGGATACGAGCAGTACTTC	CASSSRLAAGGYEQYF
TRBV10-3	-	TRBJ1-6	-	TGTGCCATCAGGTCTGCAGTCGATTCACCCCTCCACTTT	CAIRSAVDSPLHF
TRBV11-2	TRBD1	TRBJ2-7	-	TGTGCCAGCAGCCCAAAAATAGACAGGGGCGCATACGAGCAGTACTTC	CASSPKIDRGAYEQYF
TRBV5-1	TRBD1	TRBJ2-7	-	TGCGCCAGCGTGAGGGGGACAGGGAGGGGCGAGCAGTACTTC	CASVRGTGRGEQYF
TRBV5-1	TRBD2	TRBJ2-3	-	TGCGCCAGCGGGACTAGCGGTTCTAAAGATACGCAGTATTTT	CASGTSGSKDTQYF
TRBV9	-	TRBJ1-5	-	TGTGCCAGCAGCGTAGGAGGGGGAAAGCAGCCCCAGCATTTT	CASSVGGGKQPQHF
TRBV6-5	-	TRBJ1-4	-	TGTGCCAGCAGTTACTCATGGGGAGTAAAGGAAAAACTGTTTTTT	CASSYSWGVKEKLFF
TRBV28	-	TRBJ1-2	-	TGTGCCAGCAGGACGGGGTTAGCTGGGGGCTACACCTTC	CASRTGLAGGYTF
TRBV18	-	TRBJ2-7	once	TGTGCCAGCTCACCACCGCGTAAGGGAGACGAGCAGTACTTC	CASSPPRKGDEQYF
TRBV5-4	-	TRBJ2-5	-	TGTGCCAGCAGCATACCCACAGGAGAACAAGAGACCCAGTACTTC	CASSIPTGEQETQYF
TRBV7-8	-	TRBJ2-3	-	TGTGCCAGCAGCTCTGGACCGGTGCGTGATACGCAGTATTTT	CASSSGPVRDTQYF
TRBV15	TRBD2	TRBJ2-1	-	TGTGCCACCAGCGGGGGACCTCCGGGACTAGCGGGAATCAATGAGCAGTTCTTC	CATSGGPPGLAGINEQFF
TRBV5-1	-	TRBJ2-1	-	TGCGCCAGCAGCTTGGATGGGCCCTACAATGAGCAGTTCTTC	CASSLDGPYNEQFF
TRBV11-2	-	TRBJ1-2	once	TGTGCCAGCAGCTTAGCAGGCAGAGGAGCTAACTATGGCTACACCTTC	CASSLAGRGANYGYTF
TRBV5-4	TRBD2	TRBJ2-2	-	TGTGCCAGCAGCCTCTCTAGCGGGAGAATGGTCGGGGAGCTGTTTTTT	CASSLSSGRMVGELFF